Listed below are T cell receptor beta chains from one sample, sequenced in a study of cytomegalovirus exposure and HLA in healthy donors. Profiled with immunoSEQ multiplex PCR; TCRdb holds only in-frame clones, not every one. Among 150,000 or so clones listed, 70% to 85% were seen once. The sample consisted of PBMCs. The receptors stem from a woman aged 40 to 49 in good health and CMV-seronegative. Both conserved end residues are trimmed from each CDR3.

TRBV28	TRBJ2-7	ASSLTGGPKLEQY
TRBV6-5	TRBJ1-1	ASTVGQGRAF
TRBV11-2	TRBJ2-3	ASNAGFPADTQY
TRBV6-6	TRBJ2-7	ASRPAGVSYEQY
TRBV28	TRBJ1-2	ASTGGQDGYGYT
TRBV27	TRBJ1-1	ASSKNTGTAVHSIPHGAF
TRBV5-1	TRBJ1-5	ASRDLPGQGRPQH
TRBV11-3	TRBJ1-6	ASSPTGNSPLH
TRBV18	TRBJ2-7	ASSEGVQYEQY
TRBV19	TRBJ1-2	ASRRPGGDYGYT
TRBV5-4	TRBJ2-2	ASSLAVVRVRVHRTGELF
TRBV28	TRBJ2-1	ASRPGLAGGHNEQF
TRBV7-2	TRBJ2-7	ASSAQGSRHYEQY
TRBV9	TRBJ2-2	ASETGLGAGELF
TRBV28	TRBJ1-2	ASRGPQGTNYGYT
TRBV13	TRBJ1-1	ASSPSRGRNTEAF
TRBV11-2	TRBJ2-7	ASSFTWGTGPGEQY
TRBV6-5	TRBJ2-5	ASSPHIAGQQY
TRBV15	TRBJ2-7	ATSREWTPTYEQY
TRBV5-1	TRBJ1-6	ASSLSTSYNSPLH
TRBV7-2	TRBJ2-7	ASSRQGASYEQY
TRBV6-5	TRBJ2-1	ASSYSTLAGGREQF
TRBV7-3	TRBJ2-1	ASSPGTGLYNEQF
TRBV6-4	TRBJ1-4	ASRIGQGGEKLF
TRBV28	NA	ASSFTGSSYEQY
TRBV19	TRBJ2-1	ASNLAGTYNEQF
TRBV7-9	TRBJ2-1	SSSSSSGSSYNEQF
TRBV4-1	TRBJ2-1	ASRVLAGNRNEQF